This T cell receptor (beta chain) originates from a study of blood T cell repertoires in COVID-19. Assay: immunoSEQ multiplex PCR; the TCRdb copy retains only in-frame clones and omits some. The sample consists of about 180,000 clones, over 75% of them appearing once. This CDR3 spans 17 amino acids. The V end was cut by 6 bases, the J end by 0 bases, with 21 bases between. Germline CDR1 and CDR2: MNHEY and SMNVEV (reference sequence). Sample: peripheral blood. The sequence derives from a woman of 80 years or more with acute or convalescent COVID-19. This rearrangement joins TRBV27 to TRBJ2-7, with D possibly matching TRBD2 (7 bases). The CDR3, as DNA: TGTGCCAGCAGAAACCTAAGGGGGGGGCGAAGCTCCTACGAGCAGTACTTC. Translation gives CASRNLRGGRSSYEQYF.